The T cell receptor beta chain described here comes from a study of CXCR3-negative and CXCR3-positive naive CD8 T cells. In the study overall: There were some 140 million TRB reads altogether, and each library had about 1.5 +/- 0.3 million of them. Study findings and constraints: Naive CXCR3-negative cells resembled naive CXCR3-positive cells in TRBV-TRBJ usage; memory cells differed. It was found that naive subsets had comparable surface CD5, and TCR strength was inferred from TRB CDR3 properties. Diversity was high in both naive subsets and much lower in memory cells.

TRB cDNA was prepared as libraries by UMI-labeled 5' RACE. For each CDR3 protein, TCRdb gives one entry from its re-call of the 5' RACE reads, without DNA. The repertoire shows about 38,000 distinct CDR3 sequences; the top ten hold approximately 14%. Germline V gene data show CDR1 as SGHKS and CDR2 as YYEKEE (reference sequence). The CDR3 runs to 15 residues. Remarks on this clonotype: What it binds is unknown.

The rearrangement joins TRBV5-5 to TRBJ2-3; TCRdb calls TRBD1, which cannot be checked without DNA. Sequencing used memory CD8+ T cells from blood. The TCR originated in a human donor in good health. Some clones in this sample may be carry-over from other donors' samples. This CDR3 reads CASSNHRVTTDTQYF. Full variable domain (rest looked up from reference TRBV5-5 and TRBJ2-3): DAGVTQSPTHLIKTRGQQVTLRCSPISGHKSVSWYQQVLGQGPQFIFQYYEKEERGRGNFPDRFSARQFPNYSSELNVNALLLGDSALYLCASSNHRVTTDTQYFGPGTRLTVL.